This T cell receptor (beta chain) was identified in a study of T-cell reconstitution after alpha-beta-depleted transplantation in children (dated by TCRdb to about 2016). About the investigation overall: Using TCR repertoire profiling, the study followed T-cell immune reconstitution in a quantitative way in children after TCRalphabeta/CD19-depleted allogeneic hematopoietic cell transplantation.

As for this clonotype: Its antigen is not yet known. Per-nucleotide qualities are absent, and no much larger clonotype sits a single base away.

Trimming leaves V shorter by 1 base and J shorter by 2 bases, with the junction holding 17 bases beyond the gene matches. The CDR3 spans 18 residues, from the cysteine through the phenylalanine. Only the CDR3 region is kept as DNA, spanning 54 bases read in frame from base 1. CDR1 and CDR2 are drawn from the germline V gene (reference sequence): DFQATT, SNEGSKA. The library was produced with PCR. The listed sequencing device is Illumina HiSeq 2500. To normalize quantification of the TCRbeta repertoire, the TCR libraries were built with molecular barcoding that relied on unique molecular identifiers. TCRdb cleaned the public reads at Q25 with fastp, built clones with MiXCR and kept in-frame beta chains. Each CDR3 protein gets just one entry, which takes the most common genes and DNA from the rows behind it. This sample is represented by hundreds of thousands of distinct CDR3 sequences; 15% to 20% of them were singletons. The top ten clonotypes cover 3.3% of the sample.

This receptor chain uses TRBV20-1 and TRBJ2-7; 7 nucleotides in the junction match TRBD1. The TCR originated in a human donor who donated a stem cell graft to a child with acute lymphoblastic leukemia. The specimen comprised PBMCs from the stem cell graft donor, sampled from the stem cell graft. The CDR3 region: CSARVARQRQGFTYEQYF. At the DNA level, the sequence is TGCAGTGCTAGAGTCGCTCGGCAAAGACAGGGTTTTACCTACGAGCAGTACTTC.